The rows below give T cell receptor beta chains drawn from one sample of a study of CXCR3-negative and CXCR3-positive naive CD8 T cells. TCRdb re-analyzed the 5' RACE reads; it lists each CDR3 protein once, without DNA. The record lists about 120,000 distinct CDR3 sequences, of which the ten most abundant hold just over 0.35%. Sequences were obtained from naive CXCR3+ CD8+ T cells from blood. These receptors were taken from a human donor in good health. Some clones in this sample may be carry-over from other donors' samples. Both conserved end residues are part of each CDR3.

TRBV7-8	TRBJ1-4	CASSLGAKGRDEKLFF
TRBV3-1	TRBJ2-5	CASSQDSQETQYF
TRBV18	TRBJ1-2	CASSPMDRPNYGYTF
TRBV9	TRBJ1-1	CASSPEGHTEAFF
TRBV27	TRBJ2-7	CASSLGQNYEQYF
TRBV6-2/TRBV6-3	TRBJ2-1	CASSYPLAGGPVYNEQFF
TRBV12-3/TRBV12-4	TRBJ1-5	CASSLGDRKRYHSNQPQHF
TRBV2	TRBJ1-6	CASRGVRLISPLHF
TRBV13	TRBJ2-4	CASSFGTSRKNIQYF
TRBV4-3	TRBJ2-4	CASSQDWGIKNIQYF
TRBV20-1	TRBJ1-5	CSATEGLHNQPQHF
TRBV24-1	TRBJ2-7	CATSGSSYEQYF
TRBV5-6	TRBJ2-1	CASSQGRSYNEQFF
TRBV10-3	TRBJ2-3	CAISVPEGGGRIEDTQYF
TRBV4-1	TRBJ2-5	CASSQTRGRETQYF
TRBV11-2	TRBJ2-7	CASSLARGYYEQYF
TRBV7-3	TRBJ1-1	CASSLTTASGTEAFF
TRBV4-1	TRBJ2-1	CASSQAGGGVSADEQFF
TRBV15	TRBJ2-3	CATSRDRAGSSGTQYF
TRBV7-6	TRBJ2-1	CASSSSGGLAGGPNEQFF
TRBV7-9	TRBJ2-1	CASSRDSTYNEQFF
TRBV4-2	TRBJ2-3	CASSPFLSGGASTDTQYF
TRBV18	TRBJ1-4	CASSPARTTNEKLFF
TRBV7-3	TRBJ1-1	CASSLTPGDPNTEAFF
TRBV19	TRBJ2-1	CASSIGDGEQFF
TRBV5-1	TRBJ2-1	CASSLVGGGINEQFF
TRBV6-5	TRBJ2-2	CASSYSRGGAGELFF
TRBV7-3	TRBJ2-2	CASSLLFPGELFF
TRBV6-1	TRBJ2-5	CASSLRAGGETQYF
TRBV28	TRBJ2-2	CASGSSLSWNTGELFF
TRBV27	TRBJ2-2	CASSQKQGRWPGELFF
TRBV3-1	TRBJ2-1	CASTAVAGNEQFF
TRBV4-2	TRBJ2-2	CASSQELAGTGELFF
TRBV6-5	TRBJ2-2	CASSYAGKGELFF
TRBV11-3	TRBJ1-5	CASSLDHRGRSNQPQHF
TRBV7-4	TRBJ1-1	CASSPTTAPGPLNTEAFF
TRBV10-3	TRBJ1-1	CAISETGTTEAFF
TRBV13	TRBJ2-7	CASSTRQGVTYEQYF
TRBV21-1	TRBJ2-7	CASSKAGAGGEQYF